Below, 25 T cell receptor beta chains from the same sample are listed, as sequenced in a study of OX40 agonist ivuxolimab in advanced cancers. TCRdb's copy holds only in-frame clones and misses some; the assay was immunoSEQ multiplex PCR. The sample lists 85,000 to 100,000 clones, around 87% seen once, with more than 4% in the top ten. Source: CD4+ or CD8+ T cells sorted from blood, taken in a trial of the OX40 agonist ivuxolimab. Every receptor here comes from an adult with an advanced solid tumor such as melanoma, head and neck, liver or kidney cancer.

The V gene is TRBV10-3, the J gene TRBJ2-3; 10 bases match TRBD2. Trimming at V came to 3 bases and at J to 4 bases, leaving 7 bases not matched to a gene. Germline lookup yields CDR1 ENHRY and CDR2 SYGVKD. CDR3 length: 16 amino acids. CDR3 in DNA: TGTGCCATCAGTGAAGGAAGCGGGAGGGGGTCAGATACGCAGTATTTT. The encoded protein is CAISEGSGRGSDTQYF.

The chain links TRBV5-6 to TRBJ2-6; the D is unclear. Per germline, CDR1 SGHDT and CDR2 YYEEEE. This CDR3 spans 15 amino acids. Trimming left V 6 bases short and J 0 bases short, with 10 bases between. The CDR3 sequence is CASIYQSSGANVLTF. The DNA of the CDR3 is TGTGCCAGCATCTACCAGAGCTCTGGGGCCAACGTCCTGACTTTC.

The chain links TRBV30 to TRBJ1-4; D not certain. CDR1 and CDR2 (germline): GTSNPN, SVGIG (reference sequence). The CDR3 has 15 residues. V was clipped by 1 base and J by 0 bases, with 9 bases between them. CDR3 region: CAWSGGPATNEKLFF. CDR3 bases: TGTGCCTGGAGTGGGGGTCCTGCAACTAATGAAAAACTGTTTTTT. The whole variable domain, filled in from reference TRBV30 and TRBJ1-4, reads SQTIHQWPATLVQPVGSPLSLECTVEGTSNPNLYWYRQAAGRGLQLLFYSVGIGQISSEVPQNLSASRPQDRQFILSSKKLLLSDSGFYLCAWSGGPATNEKLFFGSGTQLSVL.

The chain combines TRBV5-1 with TRBJ1-2; possibly TRBD1 for D (5 bases). This CDR3 has 15 residues. In germline, CDR1 is SGHRS, CDR2 YFSETQ. V lost 0 bases to trimming and J lost 7 bases, with 16 bases between them. This CDR3 reads CASSLEGRALGGYTF. CDR3 coding DNA: TGCGCCAGCAGCTTGGAGGGCAGGGCGTTGGGTGGCTACACCTTC.

This clone was observed once. In nucleotides, the CDR3 is TGTGCCAGCAGTGGCCACTATAATTCACCCCTCCACTTT. Its protein is CASSGHYNSPLHF. V and J are TRBV2 and TRBJ1-6; D not resolved. Germline assignment: CDR1 SNHLY and CDR2 FYNNEI. The CDR3 has 13 residues. Trimming left V 4 bases short and J 3 bases short, with 4 bases between.

The V gene is TRBV5-1, the J gene TRBJ2-1; D gene ambiguous. Trimming stripped 2 bases from V and 3 bases from J, with 0 bases between. Germline loops: CDR1 SGHRS, CDR2 YFSETQ. The CDR3 sequence is 11 residues long. CDR3 residues: CASSFYNEQFF. As DNA, the CDR3 is TGCGCCAGCAGCTTCTACAATGAGCAGTTCTTC.

CDR3 residues: CASSSTGQGHTEAFF. CDR3 DNA: TGTGCCAGCAGTTCCACTGGACAGGGACACACTGAAGCTTTCTTT. The gene calls are TRBV6-5 and TRBJ1-1; 8 bases align to TRBD1. V shed 4 bases and J 3 bases; nucleotides not matched to a gene: 7. The CDR3 has 15 residues. Germline V gene lookup returns CDR1 MNHEY and CDR2 SVGAGI.

The rearrangement links TRBV5-6 to TRBJ2-1; 7 bases align to TRBD2. The ends lost 5 bases at V and 10 bases at J; junction bases unmatched: 15. Germline assignment: CDR1 SGHDT and CDR2 YYEEEE. CDR3 length equals 15 residues. The CDR3 bases are TGTGCCAGCAGTCGACTAGCCGTCCTCGGAAGGGAGCAGTTCTTC. Amino acids: CASSRLAVLGREQFF.

This clone was found a few times. This chain connects TRBV4-2 to TRBJ1-6; weak D call: TRBD1 (6 bases). The CDR3 sequence is 15 residues long. Per the germline V gene, CDR1 is LGHNA and CDR2 is YNFKEQ. Trimming cost V 1 base and J 6 bases, with 10 bases left between them. The CDR3 is CASSQGAGANSPLHF. CDR3 sequence (DNA): TGTGCCAGCAGCCAAGGTGCAGGGGCTAATTCACCCCTCCACTTT.

This clone has more than one count but fewer than ten. V gene TRBV5-1 combines with J gene TRBJ1-1; unclear D gene. Trimming pared 0 bases from V and 5 bases from J, leaving 11 bases between. This CDR3 is built from 14 residues. Germline V CDR1 and CDR2: SGHRS, YFSETQ. CDR3: CASSLERTGTEAFF. In nucleotides, the CDR3 is TGCGCCAGCAGCTTGGAACGAACCGGGACTGAAGCTTTCTTT.

This clone has a single count. The V gene is TRBV5-1, the J gene TRBJ2-1; TRBD1 might be the D (6 bases). This CDR3 contains 13 residues. V was cut by 2 bases and J by 9 bases, with 12 bases left in between. The V gene's germline CDR1 is SGHRS and CDR2 YFSETQ. Here the CDR3 reads CASSLLQGREQFF. The DNA for the CDR3 is TGCGCCAGCAGCTTATTACAGGGACGTGAGCAGTTCTTC.

V and J are TRBV6-5 and TRBJ2-5; tentative D call: TRBD2 (5 bases). Trimming removed 6 bases at V and 4 bases at J, with 12 bases between. Germline CDR1 MNHEY, CDR2 SVGAGI. CDR3 length: 13 residues. The CDR3 sequence: CASRGLGRETQYF. In DNA, the CDR3 is TGTGCCAGCAGGGGTTTGGGGAGAGAGACCCAGTACTTC.

As regards this clone: At the DNA level, this CDR3 is encoded by other sequences in the same sample as well. This rearrangement joins TRBV11-3 to TRBJ1-1; the D gene is possibly TRBD1 (5 bases). Trimming removed 1 base from V and 8 bases from J, with 14 bases in between. The CDR3 totals 14 residues. CDR1 is SGHNT and CDR2 is YENEEA in the germline V gene. CDR3: CASSLGRGSTEAFF. CDR3 sequence (DNA): TGTGCCAGCAGCTTAGGGCGGGGGTCGACAGAAGCTTTCTTT. Full variable domain (rest looked up from reference TRBV11-3 and TRBJ1-1): EAGVVQSPRYKIIEKKQPVAFWCNPISGHNTLYWYLQNLGQGPELLIRYENEEAVDDSQLPKDRFSAERLKGVDSTLKIQPAELGDSAVYLCASSLGRGSTEAFFGQGTRLTVV.

J is TRBJ2-1 and V is TRBV27; D is unresolved. Germline-derived CDR1 and CDR2 are MNHEY and SMNVEV (reference sequence). The CDR3 is made up of 15 amino acids. Between the trimmed V and J ends, which lost 3 bases and 3 bases, there was a span of 12 bases. This chain's CDR3 is CASSLSGTHYNEQFF. The CDR3 DNA follows: TGTGCCAGCAGTTTGTCAGGAACCCACTACAATGAGCAGTTCTTC.

The gene calls are TRBV7-2 and TRBJ1-3; D gene ambiguous. V was shortened by 2 bases and J by 3 bases, with 11 bases between the two germline ends. CDR1 and CDR2 from the germline V gene are SGHTA and FQGNSA. This CDR3 comprises 15 residues. The CDR3 DNA reads TGTGCCAGCAGCTTACTGGACGGCTATGGAAACACCATATATTTT. This encodes CASSLLDGYGNTIYF. The full variable domain, with the rest looked up from reference TRBV7-2 and TRBJ1-3, is GAGVSQSPSNKVTEKGKDVELRCDPISGHTALYWYRQSLGQGLEFLIYFQGNSAPDKSGLPSDRFSAERTGGSVSTLTIQRTQQEDSAVYLCASSLLDGYGNTIYFGEGSWLTVV.

The chain joins TRBV29-1 to TRBJ1-1; D might be TRBD1 (5 bases). This CDR3 has 11 amino acids. V was trimmed by 7 bases and J by 5 bases, leaving 11 bases between them. Germline assignment: CDR1 SQVTM and CDR2 ANQGSEA. Here the CDR3 reads CSAGGVTEAFF. In DNA, the CDR3 is TGCAGCGCTGGGGGGGTGACTGAAGCTTTCTTT.

The rearrangement joins TRBV5-1 to TRBJ1-2; 8 bases map to TRBD1. V lost 4 bases and J lost 8; bases outside the gene matches: 16. This CDR3 spans 16 amino acids. Germline lookup yields CDR1 SGHRS and CDR2 YFSETQ. In nucleotides, the CDR3 is TGCGCCAGCAGCCCCAGTCTCGCAGGGGGCGCAGGAGGCTACACCTTC. Amino acid sequence: CASSPSLAGGAGGYTF.

The J gene is TRBJ1-5, the V gene TRBV27; 7 nucleotides match TRBD1. CDR3 length equals 13 residues. J gave up 8 bases and V 4 bases, and 5 bases lay outside the gene matches. Germline values: CDR1 MNHEY, CDR2 SMNVEV (reference sequence). The CDR3 loop reads CASSSGTVKPQHF. As DNA, the CDR3 is TGTGCCAGCAGTTCAGGGACAGTCAAGCCCCAGCATTTT.

The chain is built from TRBV5-4 and TRBJ2-3, with D perhaps given as TRBD1 or TRBD2 (5 bases each). Germline-derived CDR1 and CDR2 are SGHNT and YYREEE (reference sequence). Between the trimmed V and J ends, which lost 0 bases and 1 base, there was a span of 6 bases. The CDR3 consists of 14 residues. CDR3 protein: CASSLAGRTDTQYF. In DNA form, the CDR3 reads TGTGCCAGCAGCTTGGCGGGGCGCACAGATACGCAGTATTTT. Combining the CDR3 with reference TRBV5-4 and TRBJ2-3 gives the whole variable domain ETGVTQSPTHLIKTRGQQVTLRCSSQSGHNTVSWYQQALGQGPQFIFQYYREEENGRGNFPPRFSGLQFPNYSSELNVNALELDDSALYLCASSLAGRTDTQYFGPGTRLTVL.

The rearrangement joins TRBV30 to TRBJ2-1; 7 nucleotides agree with TRBD2. With V trimmed by 0 bases and J by 0 bases, 2 bases remained unmatched. CDR3 length equals 15 residues. Germline values: CDR1 GTSNPN, CDR2 SVGIG (reference sequence). CDR3 nucleotides: TGTGCCTGGAGTGTAGGCGGGAGCTCCTACAATGAGCAGTTCTTC. Translation gives CAWSVGGSSYNEQFF.

The gene calls are TRBV11-3 and TRBJ2-2, with D possibly being TRBD2 (6 bases). This CDR3 region has 13 residues. Germline V lookup: CDR1 SGHNT, CDR2 YENEEA. V lost 4 bases to trimming and J lost 8 bases, with 11 bases between them. CDR3 sequence: CASSSSSGGELFF. The DNA for the CDR3 is TGTGCCAGCAGCTCCTCCAGCGGGGGGGAGCTGTTTTTT.

The chain carries TRBV15 and TRBJ1-2, with a weak D call TRBD1 (6 bases). The germline V gene has CDR1 LNHNV and CDR2 YYDKDF (reference sequence). The CDR3 contains 14 residues. V shed 3 bases and J shed 4 bases, with 12 bases lying between them. CDR3 in amino acids: CATSSGDTVYGYTF. The CDR3 coding sequence is TGTGCCACCAGCAGCGGGGACACAGTCTATGGCTACACCTTC.

Points on this clone: Other DNA sequences in the same sample also yield this CDR3. CDR3 sequence (DNA): TGCGCCAGCAGCTTGGGGCTAGGAGGCGCGGATAAAGCTTTCTTT. As protein: CASSLGLGGADKAFF. This chain uses TRBV5-1 with TRBJ1-1; D is unclear. This CDR3 is built from 15 residues. The V end was cut by 0 bases, the J end by 9 bases, with 18 bases between. Germline loops: CDR1 SGHRS, CDR2 YFSETQ.

The chain combines TRBV7-8 with TRBJ1-1; D is unresolved. The V gene's germline CDR1 is SGHVS and CDR2 FQNEAQ. V shed 5 bases and J shed 1 base, with 11 bases lying between them. The CDR3 extends over 14 amino acids. CDR3 nucleotide sequence: TGTGCCAGCAGCCAATCCGCAGCGAACACTGAAGCTTTCTTT. Translated: CASSQSAANTEAFF. Variable domain in full (rest from reference TRBV7-8 and TRBJ1-1): GAGVSQSPRYKVAKRGQDVALRCDPISGHVSLFWYQQALGQGPEFLTYFQNEAQLDKSGLPSDRFFAERPEGSVSTLKIQRTQQEDSAVYLCASSQSAANTEAFFGQGTRLTVV.

This chain connects TRBV5-1 to TRBJ1-1; D is uncertain. The CDR3 covers 15 residues. Trimming left V 4 bases short and J 7 bases short, with 20 bases between. Germline V CDR1 and CDR2: SGHRS, YFSETQ. CDR3 amino acids: CASSPELGWGDEAFF. The CDR3 DNA sequence: TGCGCCAGCAGCCCTGAGCTGGGTTGGGGAGATGAAGCTTTCTTT.